These 29 T cell receptor beta chains came from one sample sequenced in a study of T cell responses to AZD1222 COVID-19 vaccine. Measured with immunoSEQ multiplex PCR; TCRdb has only the in-frame clones, and not every one. The sample has more than 150,000 clones, 91% seen once. The specimen comprised peripheral blood, sampled 28 days after the second AZD1222 dose. The receptors shown here come from an adult who received the AZD1222 COVID-19 vaccine.

CDR3 in DNA: TGTGCCAGCAGTCCTGGGACGGGGAATTCACCCCTCCACTTT. Its translation: CASSPGTGNSPLHF. The chain links TRBV27 to TRBJ1-6, with D perhaps TRBD1 (5 bases). The CDR3 spans 14 residues. Trimming shortened V by 5 bases and J by 7 bases, and 12 bases separated the two germline ends. Germline CDR1 is MNHEY and CDR2 is SMNVEV (reference sequence).

The chain links TRBV5-4 to TRBJ1-3, with TRBD1 matching 8 bases. Germline CDR1 and CDR2: SGHNT and YYREEE (reference sequence). The V and J ends lost 2 bases and 2 bases, in that order; junction bases with no gene match: 6. The CDR3 spans 16 residues. The CDR3 DNA sequence: TGTGCCAGCAGCTTCGGATTGACAGGGGCTGGAAACACCATATATTTT. Its protein is CASSFGLTGAGNTIYF. The full variable domain, with the rest looked up from reference TRBV5-4 and TRBJ1-3, is ETGVTQSPTHLIKTRGQQVTLRCSSQSGHNTVSWYQQALGQGPQFIFQYYREEENGRGNFPPRFSGLQFPNYSSELNVNALELDDSALYLCASSFGLTGAGNTIYFGEGSWLTVV.

This clone was seen once. The chain combines TRBV7-9 with TRBJ2-1, with 10 nucleotides matching TRBD1. This CDR3 has 15 amino acids. J lost 8 bases, V lost 5 bases, and 9 bases had no gene match. CDR1 SEHNR and CDR2 FQNEAQ come from the germline V gene (reference sequence). In DNA form, the CDR3 reads TGTGCCAGCAGCGCCGTGGGACAGGGGTTCCATGAGCAGTTCTTC. This codes for CASSAVGQGFHEQFF.

The rearrangement links TRBV4-1 to TRBJ1-2, with no clear D. V was shortened by 0 bases and J by 5 bases, with 10 bases between the two germline ends. Germline CDR1 MGHRA, CDR2 YSYEKL. CDR3 size: 14 residues. The DNA for the CDR3 is TGCGCCAGCAGCCAAGAGGCGGGGATTTATGGCTACACCTTC. Translated, it gives CASSQEAGIYGYTF.

The V and J genes are TRBV15 and TRBJ1-5; 7 nucleotides line up with TRBD1. Germline values: CDR1 LNHNV, CDR2 YYDKDF (reference sequence). The junction had 12 bases not matched to a gene; V was cut back by 3 bases and J by 4 bases. CDR3 length equals 17 residues. CDR3 nucleotides: TGTGCCACCAGCAGGGGTGTGACAGGGAGAACTAATCAGCCCCAGCATTTT. Its protein is CATSRGVTGRTNQPQHF.

This clone showed up just once. V and J are TRBV6-5 and TRBJ2-7; 10 bases match TRBD1. V gave up 5 bases and J gave up 3 bases; unmatched junction bases: 7. Germline V gene data show CDR1 as MNHEY and CDR2 as SVGAGI. CDR3 size: 15 residues. The CDR3 DNA sequence: TGTGCCAGCAGTCTCCGACAGGGGGCCCTCTACGAGCAGTACTTC. This codes for CASSLRQGALYEQYF.

The V gene is TRBV24-1, the J gene TRBJ1-5, with unresolved D. The CDR3 has 14 residues. Trimming stripped 3 bases from V and 4 bases from J, with 9 bases between. Germline CDR1 is KGHDR and CDR2 is SFDVKD. CDR3 nucleotide sequence: TGTGCCACCAGTGATCCGACACAAAATCAGCCCCAGCATTTT. Translating gives CATSDPTQNQPQHF.

V and J are TRBV7-2 and TRBJ1-5; TRBD1 matches at 7 bases. V gave up 2 bases and J gave up 6 bases; unmatched junction bases: 7. This CDR3 region has 15 residues. Germline V lookup: CDR1 SGHTA, CDR2 FQGNSA. The CDR3 coding sequence is TGTGCCAGCAGCTTACACGGGACAGTCAGTCAGCCCCAGCATTTT. Translated, it gives CASSLHGTVSQPQHF.

This chain connects TRBV5-1 to TRBJ1-2; D gene uncertain. This CDR3 contains 14 residues. Per the germline V gene, CDR1 is SGHRS and CDR2 is YFSETQ. Trimming removed 5 bases at V and 3 bases at J, with 14 bases between. Here the CDR3 reads CASRGQGGDYGYTF. CDR3 nucleotide sequence: TGCGCCAGCAGAGGTCAAGGTGGGGACTATGGCTACACCTTC.

This chain joins TRBV4-2 and TRBJ2-1, with 9 bases aligning to TRBD1. Per the germline V gene, CDR1 is LGHNA and CDR2 is YNFKEQ. The CDR3 is made up of 15 amino acids. V lost 7 bases to trimming and J lost 3 bases; unmatched junction nucleotides: 7. This CDR3 is CASTPGQGFYNEQFF. The CDR3 DNA sequence: TGTGCCAGCACCCCGGGACAGGGTTTCTACAATGAGCAGTTCTTC.

This clone was counted a single time. The chain uses TRBV2 and TRBJ1-3, with TRBD1 as a possible D gene (5 bases). V was cut by 4 bases and J by 0 bases, with 10 bases left in between. The germline V gene encodes CDR1 SNHLY and CDR2 FYNNEI. The CDR3 runs to 15 residues. The CDR3 sequence: CASSARQISGNTIYF. In nucleotides, the CDR3 is TGTGCCAGCAGTGCTAGACAGATCTCTGGAAACACCATATATTTT.

Of note for this clone: Other DNA sequences within the sample encode an identical CDR3. The chain uses TRBV29-1 and TRBJ2-3; D is uncertain. V was pared by 4 bases and J by 4 bases, with 6 bases between. The germline gives CDR1 SQVTM, CDR2 ANQGSEA. The CDR3 length is 11 residues. CDR3 region: CSVAVADTQYF. The CDR3 DNA follows: TGCAGCGTTGCGGTCGCAGATACGCAGTATTTT.

The J gene is TRBJ1-3, the V gene TRBV7-8; the D is unclear. The CDR3 has 14 amino acids. CDR1 is SGHVS and CDR2 is FQNEAQ in the germline V gene. Trimming removed 5 bases at V and 2 bases at J, with 10 bases between. The CDR3 nucleotides read TGTGCCAGCAGCCCACGGGAGGCTGGAAACACCATATATTTT. This codes for CASSPREAGNTIYF.

This rearrangement joins TRBV2 to TRBJ2-4; weak D call: TRBD1 (6 bases). Trimming removed 2 bases from V and 8 bases from J, with 19 bases in between. Germline values: CDR1 SNHLY, CDR2 FYNNEI. The CDR3 consists of 16 residues. The CDR3 DNA follows: TGTGCCAGCAGTGAAAGGTTGGGCAGGGGACGAGACATTCAGTACTTC. Protein sequence: CASSERLGRGRDIQYF.

The genes are TRBV10-3 and TRBJ1-2; D is ambiguous. V dropped 6 bases and J dropped 2 bases, with 7 bases sitting between them. The CDR3 covers 12 residues. CDR1 and CDR2 (germline): ENHRY, SYGVKD. CDR3 DNA: TGTGCCATCAGAAGAGGAAACTATGGCTACACCTTC. Encoded protein: CAIRRGNYGYTF.

This chain joins TRBV29-1 and TRBJ1-1, with D uncertain. There are 12 residues in the CDR3. The V end was cut by 3 bases, the J end by 1 base, with 6 bases between. Germline V gene sequence: CDR1 SQVTM, CDR2 ANQGSEA. CDR3 in DNA: TGCAGCGTTGACCCTTCGAACACTGAAGCTTTCTTT. It codes for CSVDPSNTEAFF. Drawing the rest from reference TRBV29-1 and TRBJ1-1, the complete variable domain is SAVISQKPSRDICQRGTSLTIQCQVDSQVTMMFWYRQQPGQSLTLIATANQGSEATYESGFVIDKFPISRPNLTFSTLTVSNMSPEDSSIYLCSVDPSNTEAFFGQGTRLTVV.

The chain links TRBV11-1 to TRBJ1-5; perhaps TRBD1 as D (5 bases). The CDR3 spans 13 residues. The germline gives CDR1 SGHAT, CDR2 FQDESV (reference sequence). V lost 4 bases, J lost 5 bases, and 9 bases lay in between. The chain's CDR3 is CASSWDRYQPQHF. CDR3 DNA: TGTGCCAGCAGCTGGGACCGCTATCAGCCCCAGCATTTT.

The chain uses TRBV10-1 and TRBJ1-2; D may be TRBD1 (6 bases). The CDR3 length is 13 residues. Germline assignment: CDR1 WNHNN and CDR2 SYGVQD (reference sequence). The V end was cut by 8 bases, the J end by 4 bases, with 14 bases between. The CDR3 nucleotides read TGCGCCAGCCCGAAGACAGGCGTCTATGGCTACACCTTC. Amino acid sequence: CASPKTGVYGYTF.

A few counts support this clone. This chain uses TRBV9 with TRBJ2-3, with D unresolved. Germline CDR1 is SGDLS and CDR2 is YYNGEE. The CDR3 extends over 14 amino acids. V lost 4 bases and J 6 bases, leaving 15 bases between the germline ends. The chain's CDR3 is CASSPRLLRDTQYF. The CDR3 DNA is TGTGCCAGCAGCCCCCGACTGCTCAGGGATACGCAGTATTTT.

The rearrangement joins TRBV28 to TRBJ1-1, with D unclear. Germline V CDR1 and CDR2: MDHEN, SYDVKM. This CDR3 spans 10 amino acids. V was trimmed by 10 bases and J by 10 bases, leaving 13 bases between them. The CDR3 region is CATSVGGAFF. For the CDR3, the DNA is TGTGCCACCTCGGTGGGAGGAGCTTTCTTT.

A single count supports this clone. The chain joins TRBV6-5 to TRBJ2-5, with TRBD1 matching 9 bases. This CDR3 has 13 residues. CDR1 is MNHEY and CDR2 is SVGAGI in the germline V gene. The CDR3 DNA follows: TGTGCAGGACGTGGACAGGGGCGGGAGACCCAGTACTTC. Protein sequence: CAGRGQGRETQYF.

V is TRBV10-3 and J is TRBJ1-6, with 7 nucleotides matching TRBD1. Germline V CDR1 and CDR2: ENHRY, SYGVKD. J lost 2 bases, V lost 3 bases, and 7 bases had no gene match. The CDR3 consists of 17 residues. The CDR3 DNA follows: TGTGCCATCAGTGAAGGGGTGGGGACAGCCTATAATTCACCCCTCCACTTT. Its translation is CAISEGVGTAYNSPLHF.

The rearrangement uses TRBV11-3 and TRBJ1-4; weak D call: TRBD1 (5 bases). The V and J ends lost 2 bases and 9 bases respectively, with 16 bases between them. The CDR3 is 15 residues long. The V gene's germline CDR1 is SGHNT and CDR2 YENEEA. The CDR3 protein is CASSLLAQGEQKLFF. For the CDR3, the DNA is TGTGCCAGCAGCTTATTGGCGCAGGGTGAACAAAAACTGTTTTTT.

The gene calls are TRBV28 and TRBJ2-3, with D uncertain. Germline V lookup: CDR1 MDHEN, CDR2 SYDVKM. Trimming shortened V by 10 bases and J by 3 bases, and 8 bases separated the two germline ends. The CDR3 length is 11 residues. CDR3 bases: TGTGCCACTAGAACAACAGATACGCAGTATTTT. Its protein product is CATRTTDTQYF.

The chain has TRBV5-1 and TRBJ1-2; no definite D call. Germline CDR1 and CDR2: SGHRS and YFSETQ. V lost 4 bases and J 3 bases, leaving 13 bases between the germline ends. This CDR3 contains 14 residues. Here the CDR3 DNA reads TGCGCCAGCAGCCGGATTGTTGGGGACTATGGCTACACCTTC. This sequence encodes CASSRIVGDYGYTF. Complete variable domain (other parts from reference TRBV5-1 and TRBJ1-2): KAGVTQTPRYLIKTRGQQVTLSCSPISGHRSVSWYQQTPGQGLQFLFEYFSETQRNKGNFPGRFSGRQFSNSRSEMNVSTLELGDSALYLCASSRIVGDYGYTFGSGTRLTVV.

V gene TRBV5-4 combines with J gene TRBJ2-7; D is unclear. V was clipped by 5 bases and J by 6 bases, with 15 bases between them. Germline V gene sequence: CDR1 SGHNT, CDR2 YYREEE (reference sequence). The CDR3 sequence is 13 residues long. The CDR3 DNA sequence: TGTGCCAGCAGTGACCAAACCGCCTCCGAGCAGTACTTC. Translation gives CASSDQTASEQYF.

The V gene is TRBV6-1, the J gene TRBJ1-6, with D tentatively TRBD1 (6 bases). This CDR3 has 14 residues. The germline CDR1 and CDR2 sequences are MNHNS and SASEGT. Trimming removed 2 bases from V and 7 bases from J, with 9 bases in between. The CDR3 DNA reads as TGTGCCAGCAGTGAAAGGGGGACCAATTCACCCCTCCACTTT. It yields the protein CASSERGTNSPLHF.

This clone appeared once. The gene calls are TRBV28 and TRBJ1-2; the match to TRBD1 covers 12 bases. Germline assignment: CDR1 MDHEN and CDR2 SYDVKM. The CDR3 sequence is 14 residues long. V shed 8 bases and J 2 bases; nucleotides not matched to a gene: 3. CDR3 amino acids: CASGGTGGNYGYTF. For the CDR3, the DNA is TGTGCCAGCGGGGGGACAGGGGGCAACTATGGCTACACCTTC.

The chain recombines TRBV28 with TRBJ2-3; D gene uncertain. The CDR3 is 15 residues long. V was pared by 5 bases and J by 4 bases, with 16 bases between. Germline CDR1 MDHEN, CDR2 SYDVKM. The CDR3 region has the DNA TGTGCCAGCAGTCTAGGCGCGGTGGGCCCAGATACGCAGTATTTT. Translation gives CASSLGAVGPDTQYF. Looking up the rest from reference TRBV28 and TRBJ2-3 gives the full variable domain: DVKVTQSSRYLVKRTGEKVFLECVQDMDHENMFWYRQDPGLGLRLIYFSYDVKMKEKGDIPEGYSVSREKKERFSLILESASTNQTSMYLCASSLGAVGPDTQYFGPGTRLTVL.